The 6 T cell receptor beta chains listed next were all sequenced from one sample in a study of T cells expressing NK-cell markers. Reanalyzing the 5' RACE reads, TCRdb keeps one entry per CDR3 protein, without DNA. The sample has 300,000 or so distinct CDR3 sequences. The sample comprised blood T cells: a sorted CD56 or NKG2C T cell subset, CD4+ or CD8+ T cells, or bulk PBMC T cells (not recorded which). These receptors all stem from a woman aged 18 to 75 in good health.

J is TRBJ2-1 and V is TRBV6-1. Germline V lookup: CDR1 MNHNS, CDR2 SASEGT. The CDR3 runs 14 residues. The CDR3 sequence: CASSQGSSYNEQFF.

The chain has TRBV12-3 or TRBV12-4 and TRBJ2-3; lacking DNA, the TRBD2 call made by TCRdb goes unchecked. The length of the CDR3 is 16 residues. CDR3 protein: CASSLERGRSTDTQYF.

The chain has TRBV2 and TRBJ1-2; TCRdb calls TRBD1, which cannot be checked without DNA. Germline CDR1 is SNHLY and CDR2 is FYNNEI. There are 13 residues in the CDR3. CDR3 residues: CASMFEGSYGYTF.

The V gene is TRBV23-1, the J gene TRBJ2-3; absent DNA, TCRdb's TRBD2 call cannot be checked. TRBV23-1 is recorded as an ORF, its role being uncertain. The CDR3 spans 15 residues. The CDR3 loop is CARSISASSTDTQYF.

The chain employs TRBV20-1 and TRBJ1-3. CDR1 DFQATT and CDR2 SNEGSKA come from the germline V gene (reference sequence). This CDR3 has 13 amino acids. CDR3 region: CSAAMVSGNTIYF.

The V gene is TRBV7-6, the J gene TRBJ1-4. Germline CDR1 SGHVS, CDR2 FNYEAQ. The CDR3 length is 17 residues. The CDR3 sequence is CASTAYFEVAVREKLFF.